This T cell receptor beta chain was found in a study of T cell responses to AZD1222 COVID-19 vaccine. CDR1 and CDR2 (germline): MGHRA, YSYEKL. The V end was cut by 1 base, the J end by 6 bases, with 10 bases between. This CDR3 contains 14 residues. TCRdb's table, derived via immunoSEQ multiplex PCR, lists solely in-frame clones and lacks some. This table has about 160,000 clones, over 80% appearing once. The study, taken as a whole, reports: Nearly half of unique spike-specific TCRs reportedly avoided B.1.351 and B.1.1.7 mutated regions. Just five or six AZD1222 recipients were seropositive at baseline. After two AZD1222 doses, spike-specific TCR breadth and depth rose versus day 0.

On this clone: Its target is not known.

This TCR was recovered from an adult in good health. The chain employs TRBV4-1 and TRBJ2-4; the D is unclear. The sequencing here drew on peripheral blood, taken on day 0 of AZD1222 vaccination. The CDR3 DNA reads as TGCGCCAGCAGCCAAGCAGGCCCCGGAAACATTCAGTACTTC. Translated, it gives CASSQAGPGNIQYF.